Given below is one TCR beta chain in context. Its antigen is currently unknown. J gave up 1 base and V 4 bases, and 16 bases lay outside the gene matches. The CDR3 extends over 18 amino acids. Germline values: CDR1 SGHNT, CDR2 YYREEE (reference sequence). Repertoires were generated with immunoSEQ multiplex PCR, while TCRdb's copy carries only in-frame clones and drops some. The data contain a few hundred thousand clones, just over 85% of them singletons. This specimen comes from a study of cytomegalovirus exposure and HLA in healthy donors. Study details: In a later analysis, the roughly 120 validation repertoires were reported to have used the same platform as the 600 to 800 first-cohort repertoires.

The 120-subject validation cohort, separate from the 666-subject first cohort, included the donors. Study-wide findings and caveats: It was approximately 150 TCR beta chains that were listed as cytomegalovirus-associated. Rarity held for most TCR sequences, but there were some public TCRs that occurred in many donors.

The gene calls are TRBV5-4 and TRBJ1-1; 7 positions agree with TRBD1. The sequenced sample was PBMCs. The clonotype originates from a woman aged 18 to 35 in good health and CMV-seronegative. CDR3 sequence reads: CASSPGQVQHHKNTEAFF. The CDR3 DNA is TGTGCCAGCAGCCCCGGACAGGTTCAACACCACAAGAACACTGAAGCTTTCTTT.